The 19 T cell receptor beta chains below all came from one sample that was sequenced in a study of shared clonotypes between healthy human individuals (dated by TCRdb to about 2020). Library preparation employed the immunoSEQ multiplex PCR assay. TCRdb retrieved this table from immuneACCESS and kept in-frame rearrangements only. Not all clones are present; in checked studies, unresolved V genes account for under half, and no reason is known for the remainder. This sample holds around 100,000 clones; around 64% were observed only once. The top ten clones comprise around 26% of the sample. The material sequenced was memory CD8+ T cells sorted from blood. Reading the label with the study, this specimen's cell subset or site is: CD45RO+ cells pooled with CCR7-negative TemRA cells. All receptors come from a woman aged 25-40 years in good health.

The rearrangement links TRBV7-8 to TRBJ1-5; 7 bases line up with TRBD1. CDR1 SGHVS and CDR2 FQNEAQ come from the germline V gene. The V gene end was trimmed by 5 bases and the J gene end by 9 bases; junction bases not matched to a gene: 10. This CDR3 spans 14 amino acids. The CDR3 loop is CASSPDRESRPQHF. The CDR3 DNA sequence: TGTGCCAGCAGCCCTGACAGGGAATCGCGGCCCCAGCATTTT.

On this clone: A read error likely explains this, since a far larger clone differs by one base. The sample has other DNA sequences that encode this CDR3 too. The CDR3 here is CASSQASGTPPYEQYF. The CDR3 DNA is TGCGCCAGTAGCCAAGCCAGCGGGACACCACCCTACGAGCAGTACTTC. The chain uses TRBV4-1 and TRBJ2-7; TRBD2 is a possible D gene (7 bases). Germline V lookup: CDR1 MGHRA, CDR2 YSYEKL. This CDR3 is built from 16 residues.

The rearrangement joins TRBV29-1 to TRBJ2-5, with TRBD1 matching 9 bases. The germline CDR1 and CDR2 sequences are SQVTM and ANQGSEA. The trim removed 6 bases at V and 1 base at J, leaving 12 bases unmatched. The CDR3 totals 16 residues. The CDR3 DNA reads as TGCAGCGTGGCCGGGGACAGGGAGAAACCCCAAGAGACCCAGTACTTC. This encodes CSVAGDREKPQETQYF.

This sequence joins TRBV25-1 and TRBJ2-7; the match to TRBD2 covers 8 bases. With 6 bases clipped from V and 6 bases from J, the junction kept 10 bases outside the gene matches. Germline V gene sequence: CDR1 MGHDK, CDR2 SYGVNS. The CDR3 is 14 amino acids. The DNA of the CDR3 is TGTGCCAGCAGCCCAACTAGCGGAACAGGCGAGCAGTACTTC. Encoded protein: CASSPTSGTGEQYF.

The genes are TRBV25-1 and TRBJ2-2; either TRBD1 or TRBD2 may fit D (5 bases each). This CDR3 comprises 16 residues. Trimming removed 3 bases from V and 6 bases from J, with 17 bases in between. Per germline, CDR1 MGHDK and CDR2 SYGVNS. The CDR3 DNA is TGTGCCAGCAGTGACCGGACCCAGGGAGTCTCCGGGGAGCTGTTTTTT. Translation gives CASSDRTQGVSGELFF. The full variable domain, with the rest looked up from reference TRBV25-1 and TRBJ2-2, is EADIYQTPRYLVIGTGKKITLECSQTMGHDKMYWYQQDPGMELHLIHYSYGVNSTEKGDLSSESTVSRIRTEHFPLTLESARPSHTSQYLCASSDRTQGVSGELFFGEGSRLTVL.

This clone has only one observation. CDR3 loop: CASISGLPVRQFF. CDR3 sequence (DNA): TGTGCCAGCATCTCGGGACTCCCCGTTAGGCAGTTCTTC. This chain links TRBV27 with TRBJ2-1, with a weak D call TRBD2 (6 bases). The CDR3 has 13 amino acids. V lost 7 bases and J lost 12, with 19 bases in between. Looked up from germline, CDR1 is MNHEY and CDR2 is SMNVEV (reference sequence).

The chain employs TRBV27 and TRBJ2-7; 8 bases agree with TRBD2. The ends lost 5 bases at V and 3 bases at J; junction bases unmatched: 9. Germline loops: CDR1 MNHEY, CDR2 SMNVEV (reference sequence). The CDR3 sequence is 15 residues long. The CDR3 is CASSGEGLGLYEQYF. CDR3 in DNA: TGTGCCAGCAGTGGGGAGGGACTAGGACTCTACGAGCAGTACTTC.

This chain joins TRBV6-5 and TRBJ2-7, with 9 bases that match TRBD2. Germline loops: CDR1 MNHEY, CDR2 SVGAGI. The CDR3 has 15 residues. V was clipped by 0 bases and J by 5 bases; unmatched bases: 5. DNA for the CDR3: TGTGCCAGCAGTTACTCGAGTAGCGGGAGCAACGAGCAGTACTTC. This sequence encodes CASSYSSSGSNEQYF.

The gene calls are TRBV6-5 and TRBJ2-3, with D perhaps TRBD2 (6 bases). The germline V gene has CDR1 MNHEY and CDR2 SVGAGI. CDR3 length: 16 amino acids. Trimming cost V 3 bases and J 2 bases, with 15 bases left between them. The CDR3 loop is CASSYRREALTDTQYF. In nucleotides, the CDR3 is TGTGCCAGCAGTTATCGGAGGGAGGCCCTCACAGATACGCAGTATTTT.

The genes are TRBV28 and TRBJ1-5; D is undetermined. Germline values: CDR1 MDHEN, CDR2 SYDVKM. The V end lost 6 bases, the J end lost 4 bases, and 16 bases lay between the germline ends. The CDR3 is 15 amino acids. The CDR3 protein is CASSPAAGPNQPQHF. The CDR3 nucleotides read TGTGCCAGCAGCCCGGCGGCAGGCCCTAATCAGCCCCAGCATTTT.

This clone was seen a handful of times. The V and J genes are TRBV28 and TRBJ1-2; D is ambiguous. V lost 6 bases to trimming and J lost 2 bases, with 10 bases between them. This CDR3 is built from 13 residues. Per the germline V gene, CDR1 is MDHEN and CDR2 is SYDVKM. In nucleotides, the CDR3 is TGTGCCAGCAGCCCTGATCCCAACTATGGCTACACCTTC. Its translation: CASSPDPNYGYTF.

Concerning this clone itself: As the CDR3 is not closed by the conserved phenylalanine or tryptophan, this likely results from a read error. The limits of the CDR3 on the DNA are not certain, so only TCRdb's listed CDR3 is given. This chain joins TRBV6-4 and TRBJ1-1. The germline gives CDR1 MRHNA, CDR2 SNTAGT. The CDR3 comprises 9 residues, both ends counted. CDR3 sequence reads: CASSDCGAI.

The V call is TRBV15, the J call TRBJ2-1, with TRBD2 matching 8 bases. The CDR3 covers 13 residues. Germline lookup yields CDR1 LNHNV and CDR2 YYDKDF (reference sequence). The junction had 5 bases not matched to a gene; V was cut back by 5 bases and J by 8 bases. The CDR3 loop reads CATSSGRGYEQFF. CDR3 sequence (DNA): TGTGCCACCAGCTCCGGGAGGGGATATGAGCAGTTCTTC.

The chain has TRBV7-2 and TRBJ2-5, with 7 nucleotides matching TRBD2. The CDR3 is 13 amino acids. CDR1 and CDR2 (germline): SGHTA, FQGNSA. V lost 5 bases and J lost 2; bases outside the gene matches: 2. The CDR3 reads CASSTGLQETQYF. The CDR3 DNA reads as TGTGCCAGCAGCACGGGACTACAAGAGACCCAGTACTTC.

The V and J genes are TRBV6-1 and TRBJ1-5, with 7 bases aligning to TRBD1. The germline V gene has CDR1 MNHNS and CDR2 SASEGT. The CDR3 consists of 14 residues. V lost 4 bases, J lost 4 bases, and 4 bases stayed unmatched. Here the CDR3 reads CASSGGQENQPQHF. CDR3 bases: TGTGCCAGCAGTGGAGGACAGGAAAATCAGCCCCAGCATTTT.

This chain uses TRBV5-1 with TRBJ1-2, with TRBD1 identical over 10 bases. CDR3 length equals 14 residues. J lost 9 bases, V lost 3 bases, and 8 bases had no gene match. Germline CDR1 is SGHRS and CDR2 is YFSETQ. For the CDR3, the DNA is TGCGCCAGCAGCTGGGGAGACAGGGGGCAAAGCTACACCTTC. This translates into CASSWGDRGQSYTF.

The chain joins TRBV18 to TRBJ2-5; D possibly corresponds to TRBD1 (5 bases). With 2 bases removed from V and 3 bases from J, the gap between germline ends came to 25 bases. Germline V gene data show CDR1 as KGHSH and CDR2 as LQKENI. There are 19 residues in the CDR3. As DNA, the CDR3 is TGTGCCAGCTCACCAAGTACCGCCAGGGTCCAATTAGGTAAAGAGACCCAGTACTTC. Translated, it gives CASSPSTARVQLGKETQYF.

The table lists this clone with many counts. The chain has TRBV21-1 and TRBJ2-5; the table calls TRBD1, which could not be checked here. TRBV21-1 constitutes a pseudogene. This CDR3 region has 14 residues. CDR3 region: CASSGRTGDETQYF. The CDR3 bases are TGTGCCAGCAGCGGGCGGACAGGGGACGAGACCCAGTACTTC.

The chain is built from TRBV27 and TRBJ2-7, with 7 bases that match TRBD1. There are 15 residues in the CDR3. V lost 3 bases, J lost 4 bases, and 9 bases stayed unmatched. Looked up from germline, CDR1 is MNHEY and CDR2 is SMNVEV (reference sequence). CDR3 sequence (DNA): TGTGCCAGCAGTTTCCCCAGACAGGGCCAGTACGAGCAGTACTTC. Its protein is CASSFPRQGQYEQYF.